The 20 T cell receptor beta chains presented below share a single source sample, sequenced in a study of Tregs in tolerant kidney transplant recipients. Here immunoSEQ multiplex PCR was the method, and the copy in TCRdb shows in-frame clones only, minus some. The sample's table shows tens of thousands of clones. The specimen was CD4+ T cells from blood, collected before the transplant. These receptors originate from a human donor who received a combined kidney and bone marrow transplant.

CDR3 sequence: CASSSGQNEKLFF. CDR3 DNA, as far as it was read: TGTGCCAGCAGCTCGGGACAGAATGAAAAA. The chain combines TRBV5-4 with TRBJ1-4; 7 bases line up with TRBD1. From the germline J gene comes the end of the CDR3, since the read stops 3 residues before it. V trimming: 3 bases; J trimming: 5 bases; junction bases outside the gene matches: 1. From germline, CDR1 is SGHNT and CDR2 YYREEE (reference sequence). The CDR3 spans 13 residues.

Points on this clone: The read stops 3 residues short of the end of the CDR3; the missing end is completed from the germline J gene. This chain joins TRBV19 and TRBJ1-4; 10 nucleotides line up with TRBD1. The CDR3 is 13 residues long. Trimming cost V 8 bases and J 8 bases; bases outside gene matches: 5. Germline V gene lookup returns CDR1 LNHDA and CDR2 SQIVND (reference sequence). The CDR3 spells CASAPGQGEKLFF. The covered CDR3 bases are TGTGCCAGTGCACCGGGACAGGGGGAAAAA.

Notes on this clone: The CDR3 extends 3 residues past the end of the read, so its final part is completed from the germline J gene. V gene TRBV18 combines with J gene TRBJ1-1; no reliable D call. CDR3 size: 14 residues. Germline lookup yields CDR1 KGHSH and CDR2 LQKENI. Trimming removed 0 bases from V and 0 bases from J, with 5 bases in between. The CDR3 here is CASSPPRMNTEAFF. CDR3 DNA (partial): TGTGCCAGCTCACCACCGCGGATGAACACTGAA.

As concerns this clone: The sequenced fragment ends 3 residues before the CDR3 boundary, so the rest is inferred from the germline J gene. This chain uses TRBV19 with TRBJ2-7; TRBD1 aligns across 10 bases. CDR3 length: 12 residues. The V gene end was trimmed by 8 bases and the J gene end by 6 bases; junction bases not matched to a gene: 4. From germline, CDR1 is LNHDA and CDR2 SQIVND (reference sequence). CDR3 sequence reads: CASGDRGREQYF. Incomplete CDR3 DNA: TGTGCCAGTGGGGACAGGGGACGCGAG.

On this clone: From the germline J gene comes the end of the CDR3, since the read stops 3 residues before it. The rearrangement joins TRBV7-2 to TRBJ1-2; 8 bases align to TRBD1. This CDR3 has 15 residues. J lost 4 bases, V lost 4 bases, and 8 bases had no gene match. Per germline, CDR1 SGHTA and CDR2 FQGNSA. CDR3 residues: CASSSGTGGLYGYTF. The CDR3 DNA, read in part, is TGTGCCAGCAGCTCTGGGACAGGCGGCCTCTATGGC.

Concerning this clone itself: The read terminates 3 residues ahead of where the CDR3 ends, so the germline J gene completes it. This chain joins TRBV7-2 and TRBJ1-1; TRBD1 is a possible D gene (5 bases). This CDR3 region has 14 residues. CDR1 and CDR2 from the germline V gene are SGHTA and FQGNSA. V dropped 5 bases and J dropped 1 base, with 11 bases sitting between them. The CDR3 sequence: CASSIRGQNTEAFF. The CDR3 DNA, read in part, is TGTGCCAGCAGCATAAGAGGACAGAACACTGAA.

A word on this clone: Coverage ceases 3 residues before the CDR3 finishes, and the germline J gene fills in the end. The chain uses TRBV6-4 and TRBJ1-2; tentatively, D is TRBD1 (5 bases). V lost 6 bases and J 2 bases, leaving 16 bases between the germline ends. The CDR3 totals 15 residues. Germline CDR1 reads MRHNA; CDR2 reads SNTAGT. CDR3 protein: CASSETDGGNYGYTF. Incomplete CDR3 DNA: TGTGCCAGCAGCGAAACGGACGGGGGAAACTATGGC.

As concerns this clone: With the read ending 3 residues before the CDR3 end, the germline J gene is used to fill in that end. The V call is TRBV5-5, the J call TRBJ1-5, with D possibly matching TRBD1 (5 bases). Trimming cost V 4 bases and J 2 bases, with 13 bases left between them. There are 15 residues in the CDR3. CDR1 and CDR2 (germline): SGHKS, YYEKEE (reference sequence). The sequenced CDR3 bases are TGTGCCAGCAGCGAAGGACATGGGGGCAATCAGCCC. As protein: CASSEGHGGNQP. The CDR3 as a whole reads CASSEGHGGNQPQHF.

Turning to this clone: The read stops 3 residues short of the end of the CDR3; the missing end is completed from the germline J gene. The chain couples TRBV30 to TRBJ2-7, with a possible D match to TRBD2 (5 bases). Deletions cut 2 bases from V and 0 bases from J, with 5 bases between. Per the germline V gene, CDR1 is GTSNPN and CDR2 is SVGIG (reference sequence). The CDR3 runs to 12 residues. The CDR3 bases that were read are TGTGCCTGGAGTCGGGGCTCCTACGAG. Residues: CAWSRGSYE. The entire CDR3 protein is CAWSRGSYEQYF.

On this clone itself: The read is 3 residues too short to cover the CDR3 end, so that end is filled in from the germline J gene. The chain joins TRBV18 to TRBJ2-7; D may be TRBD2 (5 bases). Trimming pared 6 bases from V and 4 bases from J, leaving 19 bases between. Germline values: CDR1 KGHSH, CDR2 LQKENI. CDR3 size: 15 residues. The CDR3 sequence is CASSGPSGLGYEQYF. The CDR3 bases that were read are TGTGCCAGCTCTGGACCCTCGGGGTTGGGGTACGAG.

The sequenced part of the CDR3 DNA is TGCGCCAGCAGTCAATCGGGACAGGTGCTGGTGACC. Translating it yields CASSQSGQVLVT. The entire CDR3 reads CASSQSGQVLVTQYF. This chain uses TRBV23-1 with TRBJ2-5; TRBD1 aligns across 8 bases. The observed sequence ends 3 residues before the CDR3 terminus, with the missing tail filled in from the germline J gene. TRBV23-1 is reported as an ORF; its role is uncertain. The CDR3 is made up of 15 amino acids. The V segment lost 0 bases and the J segment 7 bases; nucleotides outside the gene matches: 7.

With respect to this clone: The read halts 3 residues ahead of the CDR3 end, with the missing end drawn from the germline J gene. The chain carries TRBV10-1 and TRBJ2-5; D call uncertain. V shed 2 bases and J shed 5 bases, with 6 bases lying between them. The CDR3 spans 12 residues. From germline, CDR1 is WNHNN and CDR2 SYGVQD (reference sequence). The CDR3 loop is CASSETQETQYF. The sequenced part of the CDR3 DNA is TGCGCCAGCAGTGAGACCCAGGAGACC.

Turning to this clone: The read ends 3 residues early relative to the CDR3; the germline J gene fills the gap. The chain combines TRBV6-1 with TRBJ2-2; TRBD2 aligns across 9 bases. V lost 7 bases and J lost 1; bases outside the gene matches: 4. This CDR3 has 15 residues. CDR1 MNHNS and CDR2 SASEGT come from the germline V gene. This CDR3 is CASTEAGGNTGELFF. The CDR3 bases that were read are TGTGCCAGCACCGAAGCGGGGGGGAACACCGGGGAG.

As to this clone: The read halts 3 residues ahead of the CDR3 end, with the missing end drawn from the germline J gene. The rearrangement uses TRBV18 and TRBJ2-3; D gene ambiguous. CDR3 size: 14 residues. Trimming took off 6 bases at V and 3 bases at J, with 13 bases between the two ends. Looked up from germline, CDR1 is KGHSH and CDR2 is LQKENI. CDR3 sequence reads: CASSPERVTDTQYF. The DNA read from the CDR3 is TGTGCCAGCTCCCCAGAACGGGTGACAGATACG.

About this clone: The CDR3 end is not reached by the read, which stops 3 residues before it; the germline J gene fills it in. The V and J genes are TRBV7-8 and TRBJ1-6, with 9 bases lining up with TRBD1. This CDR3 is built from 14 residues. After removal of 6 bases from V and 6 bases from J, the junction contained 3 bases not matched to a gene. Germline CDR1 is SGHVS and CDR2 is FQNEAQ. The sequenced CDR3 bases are TGTGCCAGCAGTGGACAGGGGATTAATTCACCC. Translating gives CASSGQGINSP. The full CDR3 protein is CASSGQGINSPLHF.

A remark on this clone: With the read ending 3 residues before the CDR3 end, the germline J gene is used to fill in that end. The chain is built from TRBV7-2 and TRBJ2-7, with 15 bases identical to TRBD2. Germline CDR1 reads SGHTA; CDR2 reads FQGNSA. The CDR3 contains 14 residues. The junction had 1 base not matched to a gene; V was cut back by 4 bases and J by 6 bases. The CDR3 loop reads CASSWGLAGGEQYF. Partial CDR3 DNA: TGTGCCAGCAGCTGGGGACTAGCGGGAGGCGAG.

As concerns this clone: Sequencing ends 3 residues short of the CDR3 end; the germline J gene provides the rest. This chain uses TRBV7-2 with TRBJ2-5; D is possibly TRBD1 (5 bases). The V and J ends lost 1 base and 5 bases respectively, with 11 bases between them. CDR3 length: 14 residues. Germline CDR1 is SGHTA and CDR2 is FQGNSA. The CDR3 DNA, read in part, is TGTGCCAGCAGCTTAGATCAGGGCGCGGAGACC. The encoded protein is CASSLDQGAET. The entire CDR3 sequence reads CASSLDQGAETQYF.

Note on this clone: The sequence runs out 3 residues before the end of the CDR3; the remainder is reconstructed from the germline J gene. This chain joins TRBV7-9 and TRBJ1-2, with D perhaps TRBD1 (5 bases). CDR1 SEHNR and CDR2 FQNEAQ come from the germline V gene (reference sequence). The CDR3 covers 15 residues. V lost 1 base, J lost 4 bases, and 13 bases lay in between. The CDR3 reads CASSLVQGARYGYTF. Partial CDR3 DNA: TGTGCCAGCAGCTTAGTTCAGGGAGCCCGCTATGGC. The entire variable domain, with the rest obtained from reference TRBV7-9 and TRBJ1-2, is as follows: DTGVSQNPRHKITKRGQNVTFRCDPISEHNRLYWYRQTLGQGPEFLTYFQNEAQLEKSRLLSDRFSAERPKGSFSTLEIQRTEQGDSAMYLCASSLVQGARYGYTFGSGTRLTVV.

The sequenced part of the CDR3 DNA is TGTGCCATCAGTGAGTCCCCGCGATTCAACTATGGC. It specifies CAISESPRFNYG. The full CDR3 reads CAISESPRFNYGYTF. The chain uses TRBV10-3 and TRBJ1-2; D is unclear. The CDR3 is cut off 3 residues early in the read; its end comes from the germline J gene. With 0 bases removed from V and 2 bases from J, the gap between germline ends came to 10 bases. This CDR3 has 15 residues. Germline CDR1 reads ENHRY; CDR2 reads SYGVKD.

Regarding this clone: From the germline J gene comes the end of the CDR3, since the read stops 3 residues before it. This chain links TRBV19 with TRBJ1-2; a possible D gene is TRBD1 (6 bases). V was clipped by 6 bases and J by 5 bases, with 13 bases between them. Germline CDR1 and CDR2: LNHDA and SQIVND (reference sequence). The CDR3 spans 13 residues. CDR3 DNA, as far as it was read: TGTGCCAGTAGGACCGGACAGAGGTATGGC. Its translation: CASRTGQRYG. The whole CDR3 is CASRTGQRYGYTF.